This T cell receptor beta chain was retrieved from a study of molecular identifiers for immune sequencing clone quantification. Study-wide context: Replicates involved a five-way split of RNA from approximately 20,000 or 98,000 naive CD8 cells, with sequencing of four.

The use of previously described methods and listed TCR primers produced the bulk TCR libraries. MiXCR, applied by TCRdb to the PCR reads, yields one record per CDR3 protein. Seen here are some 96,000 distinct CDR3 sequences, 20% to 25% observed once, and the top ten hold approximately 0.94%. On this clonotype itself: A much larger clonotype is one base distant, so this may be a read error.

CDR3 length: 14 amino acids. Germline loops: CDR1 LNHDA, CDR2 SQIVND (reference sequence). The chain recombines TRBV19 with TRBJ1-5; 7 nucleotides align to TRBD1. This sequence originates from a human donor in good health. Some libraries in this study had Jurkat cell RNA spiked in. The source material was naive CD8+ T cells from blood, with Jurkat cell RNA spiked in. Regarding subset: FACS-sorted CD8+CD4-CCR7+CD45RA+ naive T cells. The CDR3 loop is CDSSWGQKNQPQHF. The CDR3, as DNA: TGTGACAGTAGCTGGGGACAGAAGAATCAGCCCCAGCATTTT.